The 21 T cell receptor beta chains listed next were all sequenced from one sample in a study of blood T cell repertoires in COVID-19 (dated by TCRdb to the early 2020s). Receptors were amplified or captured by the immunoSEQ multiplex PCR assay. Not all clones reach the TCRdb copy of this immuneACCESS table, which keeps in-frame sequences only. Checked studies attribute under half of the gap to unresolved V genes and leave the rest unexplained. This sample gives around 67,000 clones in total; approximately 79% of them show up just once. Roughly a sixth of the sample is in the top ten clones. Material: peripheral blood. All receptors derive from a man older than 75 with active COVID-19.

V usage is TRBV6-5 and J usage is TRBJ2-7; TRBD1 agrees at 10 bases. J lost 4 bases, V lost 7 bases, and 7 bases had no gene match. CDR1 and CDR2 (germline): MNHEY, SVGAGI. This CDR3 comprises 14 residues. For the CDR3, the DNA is TGTGCCAGCACCCGGGACAGGGGTATTTACGAGCAGTACTTC. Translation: CASTRDRGIYEQYF.

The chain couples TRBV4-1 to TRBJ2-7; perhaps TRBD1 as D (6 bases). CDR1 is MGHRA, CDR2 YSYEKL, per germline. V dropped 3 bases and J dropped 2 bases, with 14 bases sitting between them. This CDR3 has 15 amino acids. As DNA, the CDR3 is TGCGCCAGCAGCCAGCCAGGACAGACCACCTACGAGCAGTACTTC. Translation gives CASSQPGQTTYEQYF.

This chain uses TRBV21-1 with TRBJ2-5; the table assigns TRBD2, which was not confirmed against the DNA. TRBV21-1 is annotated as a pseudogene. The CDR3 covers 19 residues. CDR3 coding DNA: TGTGCCAGCAGCCTCAACTGGGGACTAGCGGGAGGCAATGTTGAGACCCAGTACTTC. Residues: CASSLNWGLAGGNVETQYF.

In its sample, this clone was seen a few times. CDR3 loop: CASSLETGTYEQYF. The DNA of the CDR3 is TGTGCCAGCAGCTTAGAGACCGGGACCTACGAGCAGTACTTC. This chain links TRBV11-2 with TRBJ2-7; D possibly corresponds to TRBD2 (5 bases). V lost 0 bases, J lost 2 bases, and 8 bases lay in between. The CDR3 has 14 residues. Per germline, CDR1 SGHAT and CDR2 FQNNGV.

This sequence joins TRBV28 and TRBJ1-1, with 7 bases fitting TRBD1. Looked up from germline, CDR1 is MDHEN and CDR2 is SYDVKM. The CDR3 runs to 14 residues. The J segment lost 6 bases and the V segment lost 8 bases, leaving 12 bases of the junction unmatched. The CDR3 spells CASGLTTGEAEAFF. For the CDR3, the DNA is TGTGCCAGCGGCCTCACAACAGGGGAGGCTGAAGCTTTCTTT.

CDR3 nucleotides: TGTGCCAGTAGTATCGGTCAAACCTCTGGAAACACCATATATTTT. Its translation is CASSIGQTSGNTIYF. The J gene is TRBJ1-3, the V gene TRBV19; D is uncertain. This CDR3 region has 15 residues. Between the trimmed V and J ends, which lost 3 bases and 0 bases, there was a span of 9 bases. Germline V gene data show CDR1 as LNHDA and CDR2 as SQIVND (reference sequence). Together with reference TRBV19 and TRBJ1-3, the CDR3 gives the full variable domain: DGGITQSPKYLFRKEGQNVTLSCEQNLNHDAMYWYRQDPGQGLRLIYYSQIVNDFQKGDIAEGYSVSREKKESFPLTVTSAQKNPTAFYLCASSIGQTSGNTIYFGEGSWLTVV.

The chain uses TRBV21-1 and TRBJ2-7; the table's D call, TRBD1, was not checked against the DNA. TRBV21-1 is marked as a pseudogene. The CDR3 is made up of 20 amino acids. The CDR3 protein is CASSRTERFPGTLDTYEQYF. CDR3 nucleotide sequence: TGTGCCAGCAGCCGAACGGAAAGATTTCCCGGGACATTGGACACGTACGAGCAGTACTTC.

As DNA, the CDR3 is TGTGCCAGCTCACCGGTAGCGGGAGTTAGTTCTGAGACCCAGTACTTC. As protein: CASSPVAGVSSETQYF. The rearrangement links TRBV18 to TRBJ2-5; 9 nucleotides align to TRBD2. V shed 3 bases, J shed 5 bases, and the junction held 10 bases outside the gene matches. The CDR3 runs to 16 residues. CDR1 and CDR2 from the germline V gene are KGHSH and LQKENI.

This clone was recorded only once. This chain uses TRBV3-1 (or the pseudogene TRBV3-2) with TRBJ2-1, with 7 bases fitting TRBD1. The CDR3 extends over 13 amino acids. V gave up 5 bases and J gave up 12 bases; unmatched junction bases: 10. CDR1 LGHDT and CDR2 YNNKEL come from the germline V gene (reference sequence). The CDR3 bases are TGTGCCAGCAGCTCGGTTACCCGGACAGGGCAGTTCTTC. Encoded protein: CASSSVTRTGQFF.

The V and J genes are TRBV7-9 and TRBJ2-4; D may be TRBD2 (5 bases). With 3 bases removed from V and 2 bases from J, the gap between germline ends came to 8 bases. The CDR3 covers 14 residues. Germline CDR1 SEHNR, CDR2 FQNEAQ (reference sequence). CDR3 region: CASSFAGTKNIQYF. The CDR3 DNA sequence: TGTGCCAGCAGCTTCGCCGGGACCAAAAACATTCAGTACTTC.

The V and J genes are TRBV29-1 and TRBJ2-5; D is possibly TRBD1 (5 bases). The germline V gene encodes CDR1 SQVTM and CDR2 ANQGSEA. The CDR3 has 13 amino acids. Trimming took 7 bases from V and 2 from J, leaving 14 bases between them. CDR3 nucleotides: TGCAGCGCCAATCCAGGGCAACAAGAGACCCAGTACTTC. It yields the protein CSANPGQQETQYF.

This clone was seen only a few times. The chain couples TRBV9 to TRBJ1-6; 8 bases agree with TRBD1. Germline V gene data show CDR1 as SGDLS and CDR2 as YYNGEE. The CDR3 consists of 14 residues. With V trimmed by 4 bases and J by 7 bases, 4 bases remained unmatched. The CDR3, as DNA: TGTGCCAGCAGCCTCCGACAGGGGAATTCACCCCTCCACTTT. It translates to CASSLRQGNSPLHF.

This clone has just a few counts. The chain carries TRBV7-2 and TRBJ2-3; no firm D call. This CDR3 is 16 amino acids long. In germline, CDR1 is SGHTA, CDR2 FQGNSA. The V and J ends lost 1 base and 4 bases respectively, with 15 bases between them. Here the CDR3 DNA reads TGTGCCAGCAGCTTAGTAGGTAGCATAGGCGCAGATACGCAGTATTTT. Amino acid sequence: CASSLVGSIGADTQYF.

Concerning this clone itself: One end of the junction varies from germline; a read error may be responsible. The CDR3 nucleotides are TGTGCTAGCAGCTTAGGGGAGGACCTCACCGGGGAGCTGTTTTTT. This codes for CASSLGEDLTGELFF. The J gene is TRBJ2-2, the V gene TRBV7-7, with D perhaps matching TRBD2 (6 bases). The length of the CDR3 is 15 residues. Germline V gives CDR1 SSHAT, CDR2 FNYEAQ (reference sequence).

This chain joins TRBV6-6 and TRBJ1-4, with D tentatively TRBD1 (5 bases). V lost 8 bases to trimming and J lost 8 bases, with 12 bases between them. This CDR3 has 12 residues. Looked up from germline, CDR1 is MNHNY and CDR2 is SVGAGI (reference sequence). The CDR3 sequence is CASGATGEKLFF. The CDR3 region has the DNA TGTGCCAGCGGGGCGACGGGCGAAAAACTGTTTTTT.

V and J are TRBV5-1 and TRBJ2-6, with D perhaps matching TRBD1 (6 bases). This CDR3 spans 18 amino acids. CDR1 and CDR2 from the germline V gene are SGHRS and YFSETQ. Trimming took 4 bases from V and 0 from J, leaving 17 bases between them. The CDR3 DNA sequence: TGCGCCAGCAGCGGGGGCCTGGCCCCTAACTCTGGGGCCAACGTCCTGACTTTC. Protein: CASSGGLAPNSGANVLTF.

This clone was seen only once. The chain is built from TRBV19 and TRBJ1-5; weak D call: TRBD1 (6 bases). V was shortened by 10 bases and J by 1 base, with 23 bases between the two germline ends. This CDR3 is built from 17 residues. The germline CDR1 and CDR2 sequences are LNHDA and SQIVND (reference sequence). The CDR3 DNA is TGTGCCACCCGACAGGCCACCAGTGGGACCAGCAATCAGCCCCAGCATTTT. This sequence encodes CATRQATSGTSNQPQHF.

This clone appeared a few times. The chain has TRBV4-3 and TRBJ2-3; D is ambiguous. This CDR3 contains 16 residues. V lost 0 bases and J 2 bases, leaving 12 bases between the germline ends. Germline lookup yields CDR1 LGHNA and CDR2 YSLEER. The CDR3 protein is CASSQDWADNTDTQYF. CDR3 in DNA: TGCGCCAGCAGCCAAGACTGGGCAGACAACACAGATACGCAGTATTTT.

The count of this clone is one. CDR3 DNA: TGTGCCAGCAGCCACCTGGACAGGTGGAACACTGAAGCTTTCTTT. Its translation: CASSHLDRWNTEAFF. The chain is built from TRBV4-2 and TRBJ1-1; 7 bases agree with TRBD1. Germline CDR1 and CDR2: LGHNA and YNFKEQ. The CDR3 totals 15 residues. The V and J ends lost 3 bases and 1 base, in that order; junction bases with no gene match: 5.

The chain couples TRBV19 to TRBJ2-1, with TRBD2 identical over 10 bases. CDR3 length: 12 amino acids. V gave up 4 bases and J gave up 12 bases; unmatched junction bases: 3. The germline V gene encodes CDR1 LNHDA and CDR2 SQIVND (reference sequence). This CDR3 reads CASSTSGGLQFF. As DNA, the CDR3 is TGTGCCAGTAGTACTAGCGGGGGTTTGCAGTTCTTC.

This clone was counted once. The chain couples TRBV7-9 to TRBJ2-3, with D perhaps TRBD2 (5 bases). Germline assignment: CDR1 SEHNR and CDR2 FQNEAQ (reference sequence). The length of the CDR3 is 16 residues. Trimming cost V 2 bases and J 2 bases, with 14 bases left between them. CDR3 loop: CASSLRAAGDTDTQYF. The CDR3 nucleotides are TGTGCCAGCAGCTTACGGGCGGCGGGTGACACAGATACGCAGTATTTT.